The clone carrying this T cell receptor beta chain was recorded a few times. What it recognizes is unknown. The whole isolated RNA underwent reverse transcription, so sequencing captured expressed TCRB transcripts. Method: immunoSEQ multiplex PCR; TCRdb's copy keeps in-frame clones and lacks some. This repertoire shows more than 300,000 clones, roughly 13% found once; its top ten account for about 0.01%. Germline V gives CDR1 SGHTA, CDR2 FQGNSA. The CDR3 sequence is 16 residues long. Trimming took 5 bases from V and 1 from J, leaving 17 bases between them. This sample is part of a study of beta chain features in type 1 diabetes. Study results and limitations: TCRB CDR3s from Type 1 diabetes patients were moderately but significantly shorter in all four CD4+ subsets.

This rearrangement joins TRBV7-2 to TRBJ2-5; D perhaps matches TRBD2 (5 bases). The specimen sequenced was naive CD4+ T cells from blood. The source is a young woman with type 1 diabetes. This chain's CDR3 is CASSPKAGGSQETQYF. CDR3 nucleotide sequence: TGTGCCAGCAGCCCCAAGGCGGGCGGCAGCCAAGAGACCCAGTACTTC.